This TCR beta chain was recorded in a study of T cell repertoires in cytomegalovirus infection (dated by TCRdb to between 2019 and 2020). General notes on the study: Donor HLA type was relevant to the analysis, as public TCR beta signatures indicated carriage of CMV infection together with the matching HLA type.

Reads for this sample came from an Illumina HiSeq 1500. TCRdb itself trimmed the public reads at Q25 with fastp, ran MiXCR and retained productive beta chains. Rows are combined by CDR3 protein, so each entry shows the most common genes and DNA. The table for this sample lists hundreds of thousands of distinct CDR3 sequences; approximately 40% of them were counted only once. The top ten constitute around 3% of the sample. After removal of 4 bases from V and 5 bases from J, the junction retains 6 bases not matched to a gene. The cysteine opens and the phenylalanine closes a CDR3 of 15 amino acids. The retained sequence is limited to the CDR3, 45 bases, with the frame set at the first base. Looking up the germline V gene yields CDR1 SNHLY and CDR2 FYNNEI. A few counts support this clonotype. Its recognized antigen is unknown. The input lacks base qualities; no much larger clone sits a single base away.

Summary of the overall study and its limitations: The ex vivo response was dominated by HLA-C-restricted CMV-specific TCR beta clonotypes, which also provided the single most frequent clonotype in two of eight donors. In both this cohort and an independent cohort of some 350 donors, the cumulative frequency of public TCR beta family members distinguished carriers of CMV infection plus the relevant HLA type.

Sequencing was performed on PBMCs. This chain is built from TRBV2 and TRBJ2-5, and TRBD1 aligns with 11 junction nucleotides. This TCR was sampled from a human donor in good health (CMV status not recorded). Some clones in this sample may be carry-over from other donors' samples. The encoded CDR3 is CASSARTGGGETQYF. The nucleotide sequence reads TGTGCCAGCAGTGCCCGGACAGGGGGCGGCGAGACCCAGTACTTC.